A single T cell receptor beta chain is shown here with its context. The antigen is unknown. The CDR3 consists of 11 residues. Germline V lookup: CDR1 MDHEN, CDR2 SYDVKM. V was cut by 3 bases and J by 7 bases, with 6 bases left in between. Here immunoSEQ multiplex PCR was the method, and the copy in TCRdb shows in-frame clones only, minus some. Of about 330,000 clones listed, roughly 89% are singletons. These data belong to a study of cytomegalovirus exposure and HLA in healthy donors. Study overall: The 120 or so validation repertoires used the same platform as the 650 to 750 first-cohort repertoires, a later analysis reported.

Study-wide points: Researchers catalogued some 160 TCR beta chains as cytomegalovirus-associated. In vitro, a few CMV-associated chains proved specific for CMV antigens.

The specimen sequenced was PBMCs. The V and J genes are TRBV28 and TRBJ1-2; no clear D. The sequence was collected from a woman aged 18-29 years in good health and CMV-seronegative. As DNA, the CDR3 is TGTGCCAGCAGTTTGGGGAGTGGCTACACCTTC. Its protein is CASSLGSGYTF.